The 16 T cell receptor beta chains below were found in one sample sequenced in a study of CD8 T cells in Susac syndrome. Reverse transcription used about 0.45 to 1 ug RNA and random hexamers. TCRdb re-called the immunoSEQ multiplex PCR reads with MiXCR, one entry per CDR3 protein. This sample carries about 66,000 distinct CDR3 sequences, roughly 94% of them seen once, and the ten largest clones take around 0.61%. The sequenced sample was CD8+ T cells from PBMCs. The receptors here all came from a human donor with multiple sclerosis.

The rearrangement joins TRBV18 to TRBJ2-3; tentatively, D is TRBD1 or TRBD2 (5 bases each). The germline V gene encodes CDR1 KGHSH and CDR2 LQKENI. The CDR3 sequence is 14 residues long. V dropped 3 bases and J dropped 5 bases, with 12 bases sitting between them. CDR3 protein: CASSPAGSGDTQYF. Written as DNA, the CDR3 is TGTGCCAGCTCACCGGCAGGGAGTGGAGATACGCAGTATTTT.

The rearrangement joins TRBV5-1 to TRBJ1-2; no clear D gene. V lost 4 bases to trimming and J lost 6 bases, with 16 bases between them. CDR3 length: 14 amino acids. CDR1 and CDR2 from the germline V gene are SGHRS and YFSETQ. CDR3 bases: TGCGCCAGCAGCAGCTTGGAGAGGATCGATGGCTACACCTTC. Residues: CASSSLERIDGYTF.

The J gene is TRBJ2-1, the V gene TRBV4-1, with D uncertain. Per the germline V gene, CDR1 is MGHRA and CDR2 is YSYEKL. This CDR3 region has 13 residues. V lost 1 base and J lost 2, with 3 bases in between. Written as DNA, the CDR3 is TGCGCCAGCAGCCAAGCCCCCTACAATGAGCAGTTCTTC. Protein: CASSQAPYNEQFF.

V gene TRBV14 combines with J gene TRBJ2-1; TRBD2 matches at 8 bases. The CDR3 has 16 amino acids. Trimming removed 2 bases from V and 0 bases from J; junction bases left unmatched: 3. Germline-derived CDR1 and CDR2 are SGHDN and FVKESK. CDR3 sequence: CASSQTGGASYNEQFF. In nucleotides, the CDR3 is TGTGCCAGCAGCCAAACGGGAGGGGCCTCCTACAATGAGCAGTTCTTC.

This chain joins TRBV5-6 and TRBJ2-1; D might be TRBD1 (5 bases). The CDR3 contains 12 residues. Germline-derived CDR1 and CDR2 are SGHDT and YYEEEE. The V end lost 4 bases, the J end lost 9 bases, and 11 bases lay between the germline ends. In DNA form, the CDR3 reads TGTGCCAGCAGCATGACAGATATTGAGCAGTTCTTC. Its translation is CASSMTDIEQFF.

V is TRBV29-1 and J is TRBJ1-2; D unclear. The germline CDR1 and CDR2 sequences are SQVTM and ANQGSEA. Deletions cut 3 bases from V and 4 bases from J, with 12 bases between. The CDR3 loop spans 13 amino acids. CDR3 coding DNA: TGCAGCGTTGATTTCCTAGACTTCTATGGCTACACCTTC. It translates to CSVDFLDFYGYTF.

Concerning this clonotype: At one of its ends the junction is not consistent with the germline gene, which may arise from a read error. The rearrangement joins TRBV27 to TRBJ2-1, with D unresolved. CDR3 length: 12 residues. The germline V gene has CDR1 MNHEY and CDR2 SMNVEV (reference sequence). DNA for the CDR3: TGTGCCAGCAGGGGCTCCCACAATGAGCAGTTCTTC. Its protein product is CASRGSHNEQFF.

V gene TRBV27 combines with J gene TRBJ2-1; TRBD2 is a possible D gene (5 bases). The CDR3 contains 13 residues. Trimming pared 3 bases from V and 10 bases from J, leaving 13 bases between. Germline V gene lookup returns CDR1 MNHEY and CDR2 SMNVEV (reference sequence). CDR3 region: CASSFTRTQEQFF. The CDR3 DNA is TGTGCCAGCAGTTTTACCCGGACTCAAGAGCAGTTCTTC.

The V and J genes are TRBV7-3 and TRBJ1-2; D gene uncertain. The CDR3 contains 15 residues. CDR1 and CDR2 (germline): SGHTA, FQGTGA. V was trimmed by 5 bases and J by 4 bases, leaving 17 bases between them. In DNA, the CDR3 is TGTGCCAGCAGCCCCCAGCCCGCCGCAGGCTATGGCTACACCTTC. It yields the protein CASSPQPAAGYGYTF.

The chain couples TRBV7-9 to TRBJ1-2; D gene uncertain. Deletions cut 1 base from V and 4 bases from J, with 7 bases between. Germline CDR1 and CDR2: SEHNR and FQNEAQ (reference sequence). This CDR3 region has 13 residues. The CDR3 coding sequence is TGTGCCAGCAGCTTAGGCCTGGGCTATGGCTACACCTTC. Translating it yields CASSLGLGYGYTF.

This chain joins TRBV15 and TRBJ1-3; no definite D call. From germline, CDR1 is LNHNV and CDR2 YYDKDF (reference sequence). The CDR3 contains 14 residues. V lost 5 bases and J 3 bases, leaving 11 bases between the germline ends. The CDR3 bases are TGTGCCACCAGCCCCCGGGAGATTGGAAACACCATATATTTT. It codes for CATSPREIGNTIYF.

The chain is built from TRBV27 and TRBJ2-7; D remains unclear. Per germline, CDR1 MNHEY and CDR2 SMNVEV (reference sequence). Trimming stripped 6 bases from V and 6 bases from J, with 9 bases between. This CDR3 has 11 residues. DNA for the CDR3: TGTGCCAGCAGCCCCGGGCGCGAGCAGTACTTC. This sequence encodes CASSPGREQYF.

The chain employs TRBV21-1 and TRBJ1-5. TRBV21-1 is an annotated pseudogene. The CDR3 spans 11 residues. The CDR3 DNA is TGTGCCAGGACGCAGATTCAGCCCCAGCATTTT. It yields the protein CARTQIQPQHF.

The chain links TRBV5-1 to TRBJ1-2, with D uncertain. V lost 3 bases to trimming and J lost 8 bases, with 17 bases between them. The germline gives CDR1 SGHRS, CDR2 YFSETQ. This CDR3 contains 14 residues. The chain's CDR3 is CASSSLTDPYGYTF. The CDR3 DNA reads TGCGCCAGCAGCTCGTTAACAGACCCGTACGGCTACACCTTC.

The rearrangement joins TRBV4-3 to TRBJ2-1; 10 bases fit TRBD1. CDR3 length equals 16 residues. V was pared by 1 base and J by 4 bases, with 4 bases of the junction left unmatched. The germline CDR1 and CDR2 sequences are LGHNA and YSLEER. The CDR3 sequence: CASSQAGTGDYNEQFF. The CDR3 DNA follows: TGCGCCAGCAGCCAAGCCGGGACAGGGGATTACAATGAGCAGTTCTTC.

The V gene is TRBV28, the J gene TRBJ2-7; no clear D. This CDR3 region has 11 residues. In germline, CDR1 is MDHEN, CDR2 SYDVKM. V gave up 2 bases and J gave up 7 bases, with 6 bases separating them. The CDR3 sequence: CASSLGREQYF. The DNA of the CDR3 is TGTGCCAGCAGTTTAGGACGGGAGCAGTACTTC.